This entry is about one T cell receptor beta chain. The antigen remains unidentified. The protocol was immunoSEQ multiplex PCR, while the TCRdb copy is restricted to in-frame clones and leaves out a portion. Of some 120,000 clones listed, around 87% were seen once; the top ten hold 13%. These data originate in a study of PD-1 blockade in mismatch repair-deficient tumors. Mismatch repair deficiency was confirmed in all patients, by PCR or immunohistochemistry. TCRs were sequenced from a few patients responding to pembrolizumab. The study's findings and limits: Tumor-resident clones, often undetectable pretreatment in blood, expanded then contracted after pembrolizumab.

This TCR was recovered from an adult with mismatch repair-deficient cancer. The specimen comprised peripheral blood, sampled 44 weeks after starting pembrolizumab.

The CDR3 region is CASSYAYEQYF. CDR3 DNA: TGTGCCAGCAGTTACGCGTACGAGCAGTACTTC. The genes are TRBV6-1 and TRBJ2-7; D is ambiguous. This CDR3 contains 11 residues. CDR1 MNHNS and CDR2 SASEGT come from the germline V gene. V was trimmed by 5 bases and J by 4 bases, leaving 6 bases between them.